This T cell receptor (beta chain) was recorded in a study of blood T cell repertoires in COVID-19. The table came from immunoSEQ multiplex PCR; TCRdb's copy has only in-frame clones and leaves some out. The sample includes roughly 260,000 clones, approximately 80% seen only once; the top ten take 4% to 6%. Germline V gives CDR1 GTSNPN, CDR2 SVGIG (reference sequence). The CDR3 has 13 amino acids. Trimming removed 0 bases from V and 8 bases from J, with 13 bases in between. The clonotype was recovered from a woman of 80 years or more with active or convalescent COVID-19. The chain carries TRBV30 and TRBJ1-2, with D uncertain. Sequenced: peripheral blood. The CDR3: CAWSVWEGGGYTF. CDR3 in DNA: TGTGCCTGGAGTGTATGGGAGGGAGGAGGCTACACCTTC.